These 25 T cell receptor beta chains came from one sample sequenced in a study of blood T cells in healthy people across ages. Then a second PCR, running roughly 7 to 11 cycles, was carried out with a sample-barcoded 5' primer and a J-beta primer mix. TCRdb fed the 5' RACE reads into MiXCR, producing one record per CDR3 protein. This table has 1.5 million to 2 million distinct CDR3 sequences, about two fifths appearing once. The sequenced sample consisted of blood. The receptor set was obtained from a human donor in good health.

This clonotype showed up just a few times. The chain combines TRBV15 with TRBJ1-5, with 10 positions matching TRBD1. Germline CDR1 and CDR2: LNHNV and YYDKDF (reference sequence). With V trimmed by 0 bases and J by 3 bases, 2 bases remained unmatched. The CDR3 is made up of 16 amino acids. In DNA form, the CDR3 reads TGTGCCACCAGCAGAGACGGGACAGGGGACAATCAGCCCCAGCATTTT. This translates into CATSRDGTGDNQPQHF.

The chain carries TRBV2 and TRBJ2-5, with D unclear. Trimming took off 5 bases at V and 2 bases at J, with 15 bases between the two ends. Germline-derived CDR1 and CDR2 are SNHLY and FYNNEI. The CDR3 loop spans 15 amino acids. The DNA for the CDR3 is TGTGCCAGCAGTCCTTCCCTGGCGGAACAAGAGACCCAGTACTTC. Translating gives CASSPSLAEQETQYF.

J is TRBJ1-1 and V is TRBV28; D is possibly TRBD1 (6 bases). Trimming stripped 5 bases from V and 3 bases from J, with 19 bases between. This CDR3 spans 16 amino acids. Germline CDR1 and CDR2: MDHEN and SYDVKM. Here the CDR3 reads CASSRGGVGADTEAFF. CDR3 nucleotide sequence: TGTGCCAGCAGTAGGGGGGGAGTAGGAGCAGACACTGAAGCTTTCTTT.

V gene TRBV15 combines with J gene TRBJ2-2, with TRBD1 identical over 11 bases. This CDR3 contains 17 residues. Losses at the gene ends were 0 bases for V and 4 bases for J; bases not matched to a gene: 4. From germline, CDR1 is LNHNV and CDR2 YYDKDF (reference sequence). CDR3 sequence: CATSRDYGTGGTGELFF. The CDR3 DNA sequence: TGTGCCACCAGCAGAGATTACGGGACAGGGGGCACCGGGGAGCTGTTTTTT.

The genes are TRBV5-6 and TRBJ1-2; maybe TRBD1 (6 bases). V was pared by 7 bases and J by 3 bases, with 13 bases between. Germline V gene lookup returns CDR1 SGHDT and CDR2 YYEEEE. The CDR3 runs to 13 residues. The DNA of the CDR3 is TGTGCCAGCCTTCGGACAGAGGACTATGGCTACACCTTC. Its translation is CASLRTEDYGYTF.

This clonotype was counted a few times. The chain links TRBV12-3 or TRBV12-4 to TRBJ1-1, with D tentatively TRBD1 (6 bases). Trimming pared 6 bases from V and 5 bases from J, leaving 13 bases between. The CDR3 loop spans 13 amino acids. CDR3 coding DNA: TGTGCCAGCAGAAATATAGGGGGTACTGAAGCTTTCTTT. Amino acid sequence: CASRNIGGTEAFF.

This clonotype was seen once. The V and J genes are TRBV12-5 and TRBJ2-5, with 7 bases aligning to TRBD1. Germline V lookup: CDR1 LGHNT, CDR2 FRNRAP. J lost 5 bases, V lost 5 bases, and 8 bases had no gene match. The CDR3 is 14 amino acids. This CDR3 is CASGPPGQQETQYF. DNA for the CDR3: TGTGCTAGTGGTCCTCCGGGACAGCAGGAGACCCAGTACTTC.

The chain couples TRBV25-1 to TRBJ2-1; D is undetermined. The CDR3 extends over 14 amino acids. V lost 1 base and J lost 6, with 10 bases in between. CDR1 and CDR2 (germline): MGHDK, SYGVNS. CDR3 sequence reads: CASSELGKTNEQFF. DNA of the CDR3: TGTGCCAGCAGTGAATTGGGTAAAACCAATGAGCAGTTCTTC.

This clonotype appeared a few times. In DNA, the CDR3 is TGTGCCAGCTCGCCCCCCTCCTACAATGAGCAGTACTTC. This sequence encodes CASSPPSYNEQYF. This rearrangement joins TRBV18 to TRBJ2-1; D unclear. The DNA end is more similar to TRBJ2-7, so the J call may be wrong. Germline V gene sequence: CDR1 KGHSH, CDR2 LQKENI. The CDR3 has 13 residues.

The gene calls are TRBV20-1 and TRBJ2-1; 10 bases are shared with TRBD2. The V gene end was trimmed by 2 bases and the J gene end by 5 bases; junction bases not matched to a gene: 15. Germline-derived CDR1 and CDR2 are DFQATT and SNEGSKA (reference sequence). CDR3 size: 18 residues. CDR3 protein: CSARFTPPGLATNNEQFF. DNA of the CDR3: TGCAGTGCTAGATTTACCCCCCCGGGACTAGCGACCAACAATGAGCAGTTCTTC.

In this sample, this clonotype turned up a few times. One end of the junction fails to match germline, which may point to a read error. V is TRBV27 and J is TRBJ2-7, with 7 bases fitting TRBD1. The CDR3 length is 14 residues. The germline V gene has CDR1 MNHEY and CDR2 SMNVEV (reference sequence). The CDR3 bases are TGTGCCAGTAGTTTAGACAGGGCGGGCCACGAGCAGTACTTC. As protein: CASSLDRAGHEQYF.

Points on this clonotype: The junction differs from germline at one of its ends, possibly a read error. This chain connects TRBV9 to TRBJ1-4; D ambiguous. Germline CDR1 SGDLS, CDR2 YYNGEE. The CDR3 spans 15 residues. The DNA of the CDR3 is TGTGCCAGCGGCGTAGAATGGGGTATTGGCGAAAAACTGTTTTTT. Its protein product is CASGVEWGIGEKLFF. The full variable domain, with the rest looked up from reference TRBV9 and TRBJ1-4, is DSGVTQTPKHLITATGQRVTLRCSPRSGDLSVYWYQQSLDQGLQFLIQYYNGEERAKGNILERFSAQQFPDLHSELNLSSLELGDSALYFCASGVEWGIGEKLFFGSGTQLSVL.

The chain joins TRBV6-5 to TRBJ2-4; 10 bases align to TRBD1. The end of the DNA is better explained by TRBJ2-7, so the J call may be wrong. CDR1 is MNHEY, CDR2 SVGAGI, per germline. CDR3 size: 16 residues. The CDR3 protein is CASSYSLGDRGYEQYF. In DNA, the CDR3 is TGTGCCAGCAGTTACTCGCTCGGGGACAGGGGCTACGAGCAGTACTTC.

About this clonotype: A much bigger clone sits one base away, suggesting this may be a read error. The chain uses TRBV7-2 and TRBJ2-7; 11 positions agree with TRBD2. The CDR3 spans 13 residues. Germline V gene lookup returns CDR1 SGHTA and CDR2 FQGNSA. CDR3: CVSSLGLAGEQYF. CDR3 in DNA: TGTGTCAGCAGCTTAGGACTAGCGGGCGAGCAGTACTTC.

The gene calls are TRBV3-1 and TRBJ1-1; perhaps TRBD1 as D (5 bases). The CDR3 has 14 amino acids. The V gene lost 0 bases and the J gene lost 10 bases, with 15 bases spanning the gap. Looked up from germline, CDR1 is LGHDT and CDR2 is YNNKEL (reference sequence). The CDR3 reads CASSQEDGGSGAFF. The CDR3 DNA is TGTGCCAGCAGCCAAGAGGATGGGGGTTCTGGAGCTTTCTTT.

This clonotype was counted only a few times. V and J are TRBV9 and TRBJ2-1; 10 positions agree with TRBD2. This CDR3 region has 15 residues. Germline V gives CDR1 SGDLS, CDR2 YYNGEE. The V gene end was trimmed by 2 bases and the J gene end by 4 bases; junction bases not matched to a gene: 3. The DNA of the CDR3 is TGTGCCAGCAGCGTTAGCGGGGGGCTTTACAATGAGCAGTTCTTC. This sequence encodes CASSVSGGLYNEQFF.

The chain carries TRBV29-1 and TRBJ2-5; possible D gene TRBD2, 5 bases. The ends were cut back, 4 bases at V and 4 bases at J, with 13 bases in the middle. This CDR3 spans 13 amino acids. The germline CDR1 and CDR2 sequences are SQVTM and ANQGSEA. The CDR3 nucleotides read TGCAGCGTTGCCACTAGGAGCGGAGAGACCCAGTACTTC. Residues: CSVATRSGETQYF.

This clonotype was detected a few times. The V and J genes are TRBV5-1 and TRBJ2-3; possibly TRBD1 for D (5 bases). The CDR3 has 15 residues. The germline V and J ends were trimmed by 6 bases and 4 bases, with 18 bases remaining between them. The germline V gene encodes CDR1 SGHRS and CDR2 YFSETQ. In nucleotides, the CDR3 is TGCGCCAGCACCGTGATCCCGACAGCCTCAGATACGCAGTATTTT. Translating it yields CASTVIPTASDTQYF. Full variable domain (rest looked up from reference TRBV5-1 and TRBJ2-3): KAGVTQTPRYLIKTRGQQVTLSCSPISGHRSVSWYQQTPGQGLQFLFEYFSETQRNKGNFPGRFSGRQFSNSRSEMNVSTLELGDSALYLCASTVIPTASDTQYFGPGTRLTVL.

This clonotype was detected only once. The CDR3 DNA follows: TGTGCCAGCAGTGCTTTAAGGTACGCGGCCAACGTCCTGACTTTC. Translating it yields CASSALRYAANVLTF. The chain is built from TRBV27 and TRBJ2-6; D unresolved. V gave up 5 bases and J gave up 6 bases, with 14 bases separating them. CDR1 is MNHEY, CDR2 SMNVEV, per germline (reference sequence). This CDR3 comprises 15 residues.

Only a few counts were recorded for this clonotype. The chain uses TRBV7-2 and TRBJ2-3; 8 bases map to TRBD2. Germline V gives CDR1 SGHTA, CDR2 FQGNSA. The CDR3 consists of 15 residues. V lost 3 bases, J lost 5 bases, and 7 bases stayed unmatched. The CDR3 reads CASSFQASGGDTQYF. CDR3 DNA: TGTGCCAGCAGCTTTCAAGCAAGCGGGGGAGATACGCAGTATTTT.

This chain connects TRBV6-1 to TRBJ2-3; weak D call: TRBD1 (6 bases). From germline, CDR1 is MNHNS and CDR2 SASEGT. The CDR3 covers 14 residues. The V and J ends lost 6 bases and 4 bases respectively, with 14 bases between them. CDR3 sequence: CASRVESGADTQYF. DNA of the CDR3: TGTGCCAGCAGAGTCGAGTCAGGGGCAGATACGCAGTATTTT.

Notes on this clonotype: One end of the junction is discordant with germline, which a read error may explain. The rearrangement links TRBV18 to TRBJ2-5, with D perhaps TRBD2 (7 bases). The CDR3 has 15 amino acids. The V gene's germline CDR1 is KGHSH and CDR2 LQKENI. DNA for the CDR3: TGTGCCAGCTCACCACCTGCGGGGGCCCAAGAGACCCAGTACTTT. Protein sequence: CASSPPAGAQETQYF.

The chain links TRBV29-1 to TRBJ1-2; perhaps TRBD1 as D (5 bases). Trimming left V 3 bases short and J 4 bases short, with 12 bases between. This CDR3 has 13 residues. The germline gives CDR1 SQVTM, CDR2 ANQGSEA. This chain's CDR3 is CSVDSGNGYGYTF. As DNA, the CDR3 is TGCAGCGTTGACTCAGGGAACGGCTATGGCTACACCTTC.

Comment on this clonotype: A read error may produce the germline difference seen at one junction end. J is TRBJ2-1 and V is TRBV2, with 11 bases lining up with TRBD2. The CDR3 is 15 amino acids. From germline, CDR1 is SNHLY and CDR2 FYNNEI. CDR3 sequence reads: CVSSETSGGLSEQFF. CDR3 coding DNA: TGTGTCAGCAGTGAAACTAGCGGGGGCCTTAGTGAGCAGTTCTTC.

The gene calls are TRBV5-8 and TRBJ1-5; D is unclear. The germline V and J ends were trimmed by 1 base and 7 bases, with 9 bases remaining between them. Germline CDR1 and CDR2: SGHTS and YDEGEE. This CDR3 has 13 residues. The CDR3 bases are TGTGCCAGCAGCTTGACGCAGAAGCAGCCCCAGCATTTT. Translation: CASSLTQKQPQHF.